Below, 24 T cell receptor beta chains from the same sample are listed, as sequenced in a study of technical replicates of blood from several donors. The repertoire was sequenced with immunoSEQ multiplex PCR; TCRdb's copy has only in-frame clones and lacks some. The sample gives tens of thousands of clones, roughly 95% of which show up once; 0.3% to 0.4% is in the top ten. Sequencing was done on a sample of T cells isolated from PBMCs. The receptors derive from a human donor in good health.

The chain joins TRBV25-1 to TRBJ2-1; 8 nucleotides match TRBD2. Trimming took 3 bases from V and 8 from J; bases not matched to a gene: 9. The CDR3 length is 15 residues. Germline assignment: CDR1 MGHDK and CDR2 SYGVNS. The CDR3 loop is CASSDSGTLRDEQFF. DNA for the CDR3: TGTGCCAGCAGTGATAGCGGGACCCTGCGGGATGAGCAGTTCTTC.

The rearrangement joins TRBV5-5 to TRBJ2-1; TRBD1 matches at 8 bases. The CDR3 has 18 amino acids. With 4 bases clipped from V and 0 bases from J, the junction kept 12 bases outside the gene matches. The germline V gene has CDR1 SGHKS and CDR2 YYEKEE (reference sequence). The CDR3 DNA follows: TGTGCCAGCAGCCCTATCTCGACAGGGGTCTCCTCCTACAATGAGCAGTTCTTC. Its protein product is CASSPISTGVSSYNEQFF.

The chain links TRBV6-5 to TRBJ1-2, with 8 bases aligning to TRBD1. Germline V gives CDR1 MNHEY, CDR2 SVGAGI. J gave up 4 bases and V 2 bases, and 6 bases lay outside the gene matches. The CDR3 covers 15 residues. The CDR3 sequence: CASSYPGQGIYGYTF. The CDR3 DNA is TGTGCCAGCAGTTACCCAGGACAGGGTATCTATGGCTACACCTTC.

CDR3: CASSVVKTALSGANVLTF. CDR3 bases: TGTGCCAGCAGCGTAGTAAAAACAGCACTCTCTGGGGCCAACGTCCTGACTTTC. This chain links TRBV9 with TRBJ2-6; D is undetermined. This CDR3 is built from 18 residues. Germline V gene sequence: CDR1 SGDLS, CDR2 YYNGEE. The ends were cut back, 0 bases at V and 0 bases at J, with 13 bases in the middle.

V is TRBV6-4 and J is TRBJ1-2; D remains ambiguous. Germline values: CDR1 MRHNA, CDR2 SNTAGT. This CDR3 is built from 14 residues. V was cut by 6 bases and J by 2 bases, with 13 bases left in between. In nucleotides, the CDR3 is TGTGCCAGCAGCCCGACCGGGGAAAACTATGGCTACACCTTC. Residues: CASSPTGENYGYTF.

The chain links TRBV28 to TRBJ2-7; TRBD1 matches 9 bases. The germline V gene encodes CDR1 MDHEN and CDR2 SYDVKM. The CDR3 covers 16 residues. J lost 2 bases, V lost 4 bases, and 9 bases had no gene match. For the CDR3, the DNA is TGTGCCAGCAGTTCCCCCCCGGGACAGGGCCCCTACGAGCAGTACTTC. Protein: CASSSPPGQGPYEQYF. The entire variable domain, with the rest obtained from reference TRBV28 and TRBJ2-7, is as follows: DVKVTQSSRYLVKRTGEKVFLECVQDMDHENMFWYRQDPGLGLRLIYFSYDVKMKEKGDIPEGYSVSREKKERFSLILESASTNQTSMYLCASSSPPGQGPYEQYFGPGTRLTVT.

V gene TRBV11-2 combines with J gene TRBJ2-1; D ambiguous. Germline lookup yields CDR1 SGHAT and CDR2 FQNNGV. V lost 0 bases to trimming and J lost 1 base, with 4 bases between them. The length of the CDR3 is 14 residues. The CDR3 reads CASSLERSYNEQFF. The DNA of the CDR3 is TGTGCCAGCAGCTTAGAGCGTTCCTACAATGAGCAGTTCTTC.

The chain employs TRBV5-6 and TRBJ1-2; maybe TRBD1 (5 bases). V shed 4 bases and J shed 3 bases, with 13 bases lying between them. This CDR3 region has 14 residues. In germline, CDR1 is SGHDT, CDR2 YYEEEE. The CDR3 reads CASSLQGPYYGYTF. The DNA of the CDR3 is TGTGCCAGCAGCCTTCAGGGCCCCTACTATGGCTACACCTTC.

This clone has a single count. V usage is TRBV9 and J usage is TRBJ2-6, with no clear D. The CDR3 length is 15 residues. V was shortened by 0 bases and J by 4 bases, with 8 bases between the two germline ends. Germline CDR1 and CDR2: SGDLS and YYNGEE. This CDR3 is CASSVGSPGANVLTF. In DNA, the CDR3 is TGTGCCAGCAGCGTAGGTAGCCCCGGGGCCAACGTCCTGACTTTC.

V and J are TRBV5-1 and TRBJ1-1; D gene unclear. Germline values: CDR1 SGHRS, CDR2 YFSETQ. V was pared by 0 bases and J by 1 base, with 10 bases between. CDR3 length: 15 residues. This chain's CDR3 is CASSLALSPNTEAFF. The CDR3 region has the DNA TGCGCCAGCAGCTTGGCCCTATCACCGAACACTGAAGCTTTCTTT.

This rearrangement joins TRBV27 to TRBJ2-1; 12 bases fit TRBD2. The trim removed 2 bases at V and 3 bases at J, leaving 11 bases unmatched. CDR1 is MNHEY and CDR2 is SMNVEV in the germline V gene (reference sequence). This CDR3 region has 19 residues. In nucleotides, the CDR3 is TGTGCCAGCAGTTTAAAGGGGCTTCGACTAGCGGGAGACTACAATGAGCAGTTCTTC. It is translated as CASSLKGLRLAGDYNEQFF.

The rearrangement uses TRBV18 and TRBJ1-1; possible D gene TRBD1, 6 bases. The germline V gene encodes CDR1 KGHSH and CDR2 LQKENI. This CDR3 comprises 16 residues. V was shortened by 4 bases and J by 1 base, with 16 bases between the two germline ends. The CDR3 bases are TGTGCCAGCTCACTACCTCAGGGACACTCGAACACTGAAGCTTTCTTT. Encoded protein: CASSLPQGHSNTEAFF.

V gene TRBV4-2 combines with J gene TRBJ2-4; TRBD1 aligns across 7 bases. Germline assignment: CDR1 LGHNA and CDR2 YNFKEQ. The CDR3 is 17 residues long. Losses at the gene ends were 0 bases for V and 1 base for J; bases not matched to a gene: 6. The CDR3 DNA sequence: TGTGCCAGCAGCCAAGACAAGGGGGCAGCGGCCAAAAACATTCAGTACTTC. This codes for CASSQDKGAAAKNIQYF.

The V gene is TRBV5-6, the J gene TRBJ1-2; TRBD1 aligns across 8 bases. After removal of 0 bases from V and 8 bases from J, the junction contained 3 bases not matched to a gene. Germline V lookup: CDR1 SGHDT, CDR2 YYEEEE. The CDR3 runs to 13 residues. The CDR3 DNA follows: TGTGCCAGCAGCTTGGCAGGGGGCCAAGGCTACACCTTC. Its protein is CASSLAGGQGYTF.

This clone was picked up one time. Here the CDR3 reads CASSIRQGETNEKLFF. CDR3 nucleotides: TGTGCCAGCAGTATCCGACAGGGGGAAACTAATGAAAAACTGTTTTTT. The V gene is TRBV2, the J gene TRBJ1-4, with 9 bases identical to TRBD1. The CDR3 is 16 residues long. Per the germline V gene, CDR1 is SNHLY and CDR2 is FYNNEI. V shed 5 bases, J shed 1 base, and the junction held 5 bases outside the gene matches.

The rearrangement links TRBV29-1 to TRBJ2-7; maybe TRBD1 (6 bases). Trimming cost V 3 bases and J 4 bases, with 13 bases left between them. Germline V gene sequence: CDR1 SQVTM, CDR2 ANQGSEA. This CDR3 has 13 residues. The CDR3 bases are TGCAGCGTTGAGCTTTCAGGGGCTTACGAGCAGTACTTC. Translated, it gives CSVELSGAYEQYF.

V and J are TRBV28 and TRBJ1-1; 9 nucleotides line up with TRBD1. Germline V gene data show CDR1 as MDHEN and CDR2 as SYDVKM. V lost 4 bases, J lost 1 base, and 7 bases stayed unmatched. The CDR3 runs to 16 residues. The CDR3 region is CASSSMGQGPNTEAFF. The CDR3 DNA reads TGTGCCAGCAGTTCGATGGGACAGGGCCCGAACACTGAAGCTTTCTTT.

The CDR3 nucleotides are TGTGCTGGACTAGCGGGAGTTGAGCAGTTCTTC. Residues: CAGLAGVEQFF. The chain carries TRBV30 and TRBJ2-1; 13 nucleotides match TRBD2. The CDR3 extends over 11 amino acids. Germline CDR1 and CDR2: GTSNPN and SVGIG (reference sequence).

The gene calls are TRBV6-5 and TRBJ2-7; D is perhaps TRBD1 (6 bases). Germline CDR1 is MNHEY and CDR2 is SVGAGI. The CDR3 loop spans 12 amino acids. The V gene lost 4 bases and the J gene lost 7 bases, with 11 bases spanning the gap. The chain's CDR3 is CASSSAGEEQYF. DNA for the CDR3: TGTGCCAGCAGTTCAGCAGGGGAAGAGCAGTACTTC.

The gene calls are TRBV15 and TRBJ2-7; 8 bases map to TRBD1. The CDR3 has 14 residues. CDR1 and CDR2 (germline): LNHNV, YYDKDF (reference sequence). The V gene end was trimmed by 9 bases and the J gene end by 0 bases; junction bases not matched to a gene: 7. For the CDR3, the DNA is TGTGCCACTGGACAGGGATGGGGCTCCTACGAGCAGTACTTC. This translates into CATGQGWGSYEQYF.

The chain employs TRBV7-8 and TRBJ2-5; TRBD1 agrees at 7 bases. This CDR3 comprises 15 residues. Germline CDR1 is SGHVS and CDR2 is FQNEAQ. The V gene end was trimmed by 3 bases and the J gene end by 1 base; junction bases not matched to a gene: 5. The CDR3 nucleotides read TGTGCCAGCAGCTTCCTCCGGGACAGCCAAGAGACCCAGTACTTC. Translating gives CASSFLRDSQETQYF. Complete variable domain (other parts from reference TRBV7-8 and TRBJ2-5): GAGVSQSPRYKVAKRGQDVALRCDPISGHVSLFWYQQALGQGPEFLTYFQNEAQLDKSGLPSDRFFAERPEGSVSTLKIQRTQQEDSAVYLCASSFLRDSQETQYFGPGTRLLVL.

The chain combines TRBV15 with TRBJ1-1; D possibly corresponds to TRBD1 (6 bases). The CDR3 runs 15 residues. Germline CDR1 is LNHNV and CDR2 is YYDKDF (reference sequence). V lost 8 bases and J lost 2, with 18 bases in between. CDR3 coding DNA: TGTGCCACCTTGGATTTAGGGGGATTAAACACTGAAGCTTTCTTT. Amino acids: CATLDLGGLNTEAFF.

In DNA, the CDR3 is TGTGCCAGCAGCACAGGGTTGTTAGGCGATGGCTACACCTTC. This sequence encodes CASSTGLLGDGYTF. The V call is TRBV13, the J call TRBJ1-2; maybe TRBD1 (6 bases). Germline lookup yields CDR1 PRHDT and CDR2 FYEKMQ (reference sequence). The V gene lost 5 bases and the J gene lost 6 bases, with 16 bases spanning the gap. The CDR3 loop spans 14 amino acids.

The chain has TRBV7-2 and TRBJ1-3; D uncertain. The CDR3 consists of 14 residues. The V gene lost 2 bases and the J gene lost 2 bases, with 7 bases spanning the gap. Germline loops: CDR1 SGHTA, CDR2 FQGNSA. This chain's CDR3 is CASSLPITGNTIYF. The CDR3 nucleotides are TGTGCCAGCAGCTTACCCATCACTGGAAACACCATATATTTT.